The 10 T cell receptor beta chains in this list originate from one sample, sequenced in a study of PD-1 blockade in classical Hodgkin lymphoma. Using immunoSEQ multiplex PCR, the repertoire was profiled, and TCRdb retains in-frame clones only, with some absent. The table records around 100,000 clones, 90% of them present only once. Time point: cycle 4 day 1 (C4D1), after less than 7 weeks of nivolumab. Every single patient, without exception, relapsed after autologous stem cell transplantation, and brentuximab vedotin exposure varied. The sample in question was peripheral blood mononuclear cells (PBMCs), obtained before the fourth cycle of nivolumab. These receptors all stem from a human donor with classical Hodgkin lymphoma.

J is TRBJ1-2 and V is TRBV19, with D possibly matching TRBD1 (5 bases). V lost 1 base to trimming and J lost 2 bases, with 11 bases between them. This CDR3 has 15 residues. Germline V CDR1 and CDR2: LNHDA, SQIVND (reference sequence). The CDR3 region has the DNA TGTGCCAGTAGTATAGGGGGGACGGTAAACTATGGCTACACCTTC. Protein: CASSIGGTVNYGYTF.

The chain employs TRBV7-2 and TRBJ2-5; weak D call: TRBD1 (5 bases). This CDR3 is 16 amino acids long. Germline V gives CDR1 SGHTA, CDR2 FQGNSA. The V and J ends lost 3 bases and 8 bases respectively, with 22 bases between them. In nucleotides, the CDR3 is TGTGCCAGCAGCTTTGGGGCAGGGTATAATGTGGTTACCCAGTACTTC. Its translation is CASSFGAGYNVVTQYF.

The chain recombines TRBV7-2 with TRBJ1-1, with TRBD1 identical over 11 bases. Germline CDR1 is SGHTA and CDR2 is FQGNSA. This CDR3 comprises 15 residues. V lost 5 bases and J lost 0; bases outside the gene matches: 2. CDR3 region: CASSQGQGVNTEAFF. The DNA of the CDR3 is TGTGCCAGCAGCCAGGGACAGGGGGTGAACACTGAAGCTTTCTTT. The full variable domain, rest sourced from reference TRBV7-2 and TRBJ1-1, is GAGVSQSPSNKVTEKGKDVELRCDPISGHTALYWYRQSLGQGLEFLIYFQGNSAPDKSGLPSDRFSAERTGGSVSTLTIQRTQQEDSAVYLCASSQGQGVNTEAFFGQGTRLTVV.

The chain joins TRBV2 to TRBJ1-2, with D perhaps matching TRBD1 (6 bases). This CDR3 is 14 amino acids long. Germline CDR1 and CDR2: SNHLY and FYNNEI. V was trimmed by 4 bases and J by 2 bases, leaving 11 bases between them. The CDR3, as DNA: TGTGCCAGCAGTGGTAAACAGGGAAACTATGGCTACACCTTC. Its protein product is CASSGKQGNYGYTF.

The CDR3 reads CARRTTSTDTQYF. The CDR3 DNA reads TGTGCCAGACGTACGACCAGCACAGATACGCAGTATTTT. V and J are TRBV2 and TRBJ2-3, with no clear D. The germline gives CDR1 SNHLY, CDR2 FYNNEI. The CDR3 extends over 13 amino acids. V was cut by 9 bases and J by 0 bases, with 10 bases left in between.

The rearrangement joins TRBV4-2 to TRBJ2-3, with TRBD1 identical over 10 bases. The germline gives CDR1 LGHNA, CDR2 YNFKEQ. Trimming at V came to 0 bases and at J to 10 bases, leaving 7 bases not matched to a gene. This CDR3 comprises 15 residues. The CDR3 region has the DNA TGTGCCAGCAGCCAAGATTGGGGACAGGGGTATCCGCAGTATTTT. It encodes CASSQDWGQGYPQYF.

This chain connects TRBV29-1 to TRBJ2-7, with D hard to call. The V gene lost 3 bases and the J gene lost 5 bases, with 8 bases spanning the gap. The CDR3 totals 11 residues. Germline V gene sequence: CDR1 SQVTM, CDR2 ANQGSEA. CDR3: CSVDRNNEQYF. CDR3 nucleotide sequence: TGCAGCGTTGATCGGAACAACGAGCAGTACTTC.

This clone came up once. This chain links TRBV5-5 with TRBJ1-2, with TRBD1 as a possible D gene (5 bases). The CDR3 totals 15 residues. V was pared by 0 bases and J by 2 bases, with 11 bases between. Germline loops: CDR1 SGHKS, CDR2 YYEKEE (reference sequence). DNA for the CDR3: TGTGCCAGCAGCTTGGACGGGCGGGGGAACTATGGCTACACCTTC. Translation: CASSLDGRGNYGYTF.

The chain has TRBV2 and TRBJ2-2; D is perhaps TRBD2 (6 bases). Trimming removed 3 bases from V and 2 bases from J, with 7 bases in between. Looked up from germline, CDR1 is SNHLY and CDR2 is FYNNEI. CDR3 length: 14 residues. CDR3 residues: CASSEGLNTGELFF. In DNA form, the CDR3 reads TGTGCCAGCAGTGAGGGACTTAACACCGGGGAGCTGTTTTTT.

The gene calls are TRBV30 and TRBJ2-7; TRBD1 is a possible D gene (5 bases). The germline V gene encodes CDR1 GTSNPN and CDR2 SVGIG (reference sequence). V was pared by 0 bases and J by 3 bases, with 9 bases between. The length of the CDR3 is 13 residues. CDR3 in amino acids: CAWSVGQGYEQYF. The CDR3 bases are TGTGCCTGGAGTGTGGGGCAGGGCTACGAGCAGTACTTC.